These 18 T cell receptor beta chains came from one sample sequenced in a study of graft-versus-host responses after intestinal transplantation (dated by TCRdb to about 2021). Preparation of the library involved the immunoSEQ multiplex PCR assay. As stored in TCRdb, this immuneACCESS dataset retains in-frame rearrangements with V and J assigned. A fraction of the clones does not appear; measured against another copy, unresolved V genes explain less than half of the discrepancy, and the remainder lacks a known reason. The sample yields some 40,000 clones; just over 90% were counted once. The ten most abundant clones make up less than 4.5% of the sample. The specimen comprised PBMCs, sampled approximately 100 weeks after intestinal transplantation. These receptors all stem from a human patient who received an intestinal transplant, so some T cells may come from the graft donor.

The CDR3 sequence: CASSKPGTGVNTQYF. DNA of the CDR3: TGTGCCAGCAGTAAACCGGGGACAGGGGTAAATACGCAGTATTTT. The chain is built from TRBV27 and TRBJ2-3; 10 bases are shared with TRBD1. Unmatched junction bases numbered 9, after V lost 5 bases and J lost 7 bases. CDR1 and CDR2 (germline): MNHEY, SMNVEV (reference sequence). The CDR3 is 15 amino acids.

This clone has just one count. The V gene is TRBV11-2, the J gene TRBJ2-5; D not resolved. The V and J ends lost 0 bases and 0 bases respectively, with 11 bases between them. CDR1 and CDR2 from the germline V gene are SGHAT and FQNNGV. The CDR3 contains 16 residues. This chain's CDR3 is CASSLDRSVNQETQYF. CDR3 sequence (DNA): TGTGCCAGCAGCTTAGATCGCTCAGTAAACCAAGAGACCCAGTACTTC.

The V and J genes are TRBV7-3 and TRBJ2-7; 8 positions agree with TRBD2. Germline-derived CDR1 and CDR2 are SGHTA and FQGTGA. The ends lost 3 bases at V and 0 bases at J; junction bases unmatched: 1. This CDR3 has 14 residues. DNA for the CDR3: TGTGCCAGCAGCTTGGCGGGGGGCTCCTACGAGCAGTACTTC. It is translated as CASSLAGGSYEQYF.

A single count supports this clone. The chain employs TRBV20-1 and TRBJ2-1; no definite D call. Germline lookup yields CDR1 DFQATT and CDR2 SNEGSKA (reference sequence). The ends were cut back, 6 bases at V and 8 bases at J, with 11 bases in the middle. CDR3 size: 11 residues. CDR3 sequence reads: CSASPTYEQFF. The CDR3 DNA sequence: TGCAGTGCATCCCCCACTTATGAGCAGTTCTTC.

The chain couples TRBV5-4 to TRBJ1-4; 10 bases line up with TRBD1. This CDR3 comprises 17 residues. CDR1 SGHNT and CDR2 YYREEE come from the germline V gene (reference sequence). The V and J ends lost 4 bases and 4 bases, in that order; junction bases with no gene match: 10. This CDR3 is CASSPTTGTGVNEKLFF. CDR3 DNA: TGTGCCAGCAGCCCTACGACCGGGACAGGGGTTAATGAAAAACTGTTTTTT.

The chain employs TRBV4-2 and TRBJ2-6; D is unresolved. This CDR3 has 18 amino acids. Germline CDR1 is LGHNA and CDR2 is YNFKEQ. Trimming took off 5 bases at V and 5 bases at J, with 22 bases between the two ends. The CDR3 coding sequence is TGTGCCAGCAGCGATGTTTACAAAGGTTACAGTCGGGCCAACGTCCTGACTTTC. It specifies CASSDVYKGYSRANVLTF.

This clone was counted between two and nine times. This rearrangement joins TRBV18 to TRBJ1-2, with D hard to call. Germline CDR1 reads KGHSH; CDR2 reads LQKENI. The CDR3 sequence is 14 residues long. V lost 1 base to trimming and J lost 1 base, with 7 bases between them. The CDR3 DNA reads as TGTGCCAGCTCACCACTGCTCGATAACTATGGCTACACCTTC. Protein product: CASSPLLDNYGYTF.

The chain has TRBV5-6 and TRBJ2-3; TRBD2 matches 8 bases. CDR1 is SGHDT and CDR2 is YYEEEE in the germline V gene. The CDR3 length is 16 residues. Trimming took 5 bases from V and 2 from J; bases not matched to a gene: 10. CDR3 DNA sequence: TGTGCCAGCAGACTTTCTGGTAGCGGGGCCACAGATACGCAGTATTTT. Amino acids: CASRLSGSGATDTQYF.

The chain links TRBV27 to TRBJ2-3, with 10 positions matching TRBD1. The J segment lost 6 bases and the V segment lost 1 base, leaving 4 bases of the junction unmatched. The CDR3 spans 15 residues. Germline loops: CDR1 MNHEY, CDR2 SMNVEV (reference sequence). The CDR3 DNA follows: TGTGCCAGCAGTTTATTAGGGACAGGGGCGGATACGCAGTATTTT. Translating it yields CASSLLGTGADTQYF.

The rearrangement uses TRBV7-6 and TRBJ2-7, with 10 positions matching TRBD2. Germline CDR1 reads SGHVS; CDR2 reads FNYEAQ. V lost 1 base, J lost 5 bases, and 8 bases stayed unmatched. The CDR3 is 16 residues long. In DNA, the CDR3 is TGTGCCAGCAGCTTAGTATTAGCGGGAGGTCTGAACGAGCAGTACTTC. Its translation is CASSLVLAGGLNEQYF.

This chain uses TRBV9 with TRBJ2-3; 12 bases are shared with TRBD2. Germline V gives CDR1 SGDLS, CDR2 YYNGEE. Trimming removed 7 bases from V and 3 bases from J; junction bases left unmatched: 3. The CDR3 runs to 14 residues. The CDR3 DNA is TGTGCCAGCGGACTAGCGGGGTTGACAGATACGCAGTATTTT. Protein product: CASGLAGLTDTQYF.

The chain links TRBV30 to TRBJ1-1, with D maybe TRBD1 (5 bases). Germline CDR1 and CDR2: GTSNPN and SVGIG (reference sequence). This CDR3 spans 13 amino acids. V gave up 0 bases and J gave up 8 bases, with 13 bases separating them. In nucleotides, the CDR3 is TGTGCCTGGAGTGTAGGTGGGGCAGGGGAAGCTTTCTTT. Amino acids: CAWSVGGAGEAFF.

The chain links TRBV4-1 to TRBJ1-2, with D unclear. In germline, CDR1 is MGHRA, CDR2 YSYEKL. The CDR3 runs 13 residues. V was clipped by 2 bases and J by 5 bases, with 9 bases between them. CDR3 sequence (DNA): TGCGCCAGCAGCCAACCTGACTATTATGGCTACACCTTC. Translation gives CASSQPDYYGYTF.

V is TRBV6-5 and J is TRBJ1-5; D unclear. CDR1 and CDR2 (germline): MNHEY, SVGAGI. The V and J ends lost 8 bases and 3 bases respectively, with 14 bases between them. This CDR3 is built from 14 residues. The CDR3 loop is CASSKGEVNQPQHF. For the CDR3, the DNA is TGTGCCAGCTCTAAAGGAGAGGTCAATCAGCCCCAGCATTTT.

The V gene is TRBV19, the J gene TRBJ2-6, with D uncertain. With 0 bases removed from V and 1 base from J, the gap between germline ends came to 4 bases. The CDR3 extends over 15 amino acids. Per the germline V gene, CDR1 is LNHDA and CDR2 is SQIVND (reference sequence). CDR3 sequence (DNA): TGTGCCAGTAGTATAGACAGTTCTGGGGCCAACGTCCTGACTTTC. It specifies CASSIDSSGANVLTF.

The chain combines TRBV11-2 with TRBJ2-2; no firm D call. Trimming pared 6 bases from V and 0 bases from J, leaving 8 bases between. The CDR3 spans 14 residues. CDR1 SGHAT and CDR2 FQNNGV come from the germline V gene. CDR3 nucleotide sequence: TGTGCCAGCAGTGGTGTTTCGAACACCGGGGAGCTGTTTTTT. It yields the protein CASSGVSNTGELFF.

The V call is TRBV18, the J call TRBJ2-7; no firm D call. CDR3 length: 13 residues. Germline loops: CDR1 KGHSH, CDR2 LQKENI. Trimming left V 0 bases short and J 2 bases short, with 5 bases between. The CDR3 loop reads CASSPPVTYEQYF. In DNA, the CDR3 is TGTGCCAGCTCACCACCGGTCACCTACGAGCAGTACTTC.

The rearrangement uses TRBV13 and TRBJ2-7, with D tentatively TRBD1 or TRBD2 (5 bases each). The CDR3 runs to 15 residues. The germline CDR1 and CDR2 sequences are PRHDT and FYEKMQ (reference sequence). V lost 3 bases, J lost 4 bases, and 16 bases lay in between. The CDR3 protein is CASSFRLAGRYEQYF. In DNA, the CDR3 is TGTGCCAGCAGCTTCAGGCTAGCAGGGCGGTACGAGCAGTACTTC.